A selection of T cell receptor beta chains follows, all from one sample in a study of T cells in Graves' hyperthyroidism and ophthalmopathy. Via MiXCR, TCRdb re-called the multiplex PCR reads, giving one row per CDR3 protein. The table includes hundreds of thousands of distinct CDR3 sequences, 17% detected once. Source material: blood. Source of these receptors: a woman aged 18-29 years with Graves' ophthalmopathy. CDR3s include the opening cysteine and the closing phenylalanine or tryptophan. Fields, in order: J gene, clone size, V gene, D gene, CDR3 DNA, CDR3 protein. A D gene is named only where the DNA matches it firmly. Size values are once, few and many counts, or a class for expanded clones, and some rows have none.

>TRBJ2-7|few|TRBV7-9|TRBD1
TGTGCCAGCAGCCTCCAACAGGGGGCCGAGCAGTACTTC
CASSLQQGAEQYF
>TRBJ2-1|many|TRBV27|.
TGTGCCAGCCGACCCCGCTCGGGGGCATATGAGCAGTTCTTC
CASRPRSGAYEQFF
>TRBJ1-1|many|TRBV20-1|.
TGCAGTGCCAGTTCCGGGACAAGAGCTTTCTTT
CSASSGTRAFF
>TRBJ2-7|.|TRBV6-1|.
TGTGCCAGCAGTGAAACGGTGGGGACCCCCTACGAGCAGTACTTC
CASSETVGTPYEQYF
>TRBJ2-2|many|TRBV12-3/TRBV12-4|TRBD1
TGTGCCAGCAGTACCGACAGGGTAACCGGGGAGCTGTTTTTT
CASSTDRVTGELFF
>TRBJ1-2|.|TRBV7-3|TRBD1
TGTGCCAGCAGTGGGACAGGTAGCTATGGCTACACCTTC
CASSGTGSYGYTF
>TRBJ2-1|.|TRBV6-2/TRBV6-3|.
TGTGCCAGCACCCTAAAAGGGGCCTACAATGAGCAGTTCTTC
CASTLKGAYNEQFF
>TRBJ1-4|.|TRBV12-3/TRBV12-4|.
TGTGCCAGCAGCCGGGCGGGGGGCGATGAAAAACTGTTTTTT
CASSRAGGDEKLFF
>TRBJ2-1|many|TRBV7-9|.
TGTGCCAGCAGCTTAACTAGCCTGGGGCAGTTCTTC
CASSLTSLGQFF
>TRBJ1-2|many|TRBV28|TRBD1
TGTGCCAGCAGTTCCCCCCGGACAGGGGGTGAGGGCTACACCTTC
CASSSPRTGGEGYTF
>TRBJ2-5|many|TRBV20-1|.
TGCAGTGCCAGAAAACTGGACTTCGGGGAGACCCAGTACTTC
CSARKLDFGETQYF
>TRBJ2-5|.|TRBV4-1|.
TGCGCCAGCAGCCAAGTCGAGGTCGAGACCCAGTACTTC
CASSQVEVETQYF
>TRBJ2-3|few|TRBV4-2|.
TGTGCCAGCAGCCAAGAGGGGGGACACACAGATACGCAGTATTTT
CASSQEGGHTDTQYF
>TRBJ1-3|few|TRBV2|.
TGTGCCAGCAACAGGGAAAGTGGAAACACCATATATTTT
CASNRESGNTIYF
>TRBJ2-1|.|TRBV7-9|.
TGTGCCAGCACCAACCACGGAAATGAGCAGTTCTTC
CASTNHGNEQFF
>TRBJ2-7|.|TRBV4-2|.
TGTGCCAGCAGCCAATCAACCGGGAGATACTACGAGCAGTACTTC
CASSQSTGRYYEQYF
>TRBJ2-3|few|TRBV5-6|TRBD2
TGTGCCAGCAGCCCTAGCGGGGGCCGATTCACAGATACGCAGTATTTT
CASSPSGGRFTDTQYF
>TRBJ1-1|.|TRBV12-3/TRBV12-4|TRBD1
TGTGCCAGCAGTTTACGCGGACAGGGGGGAGAAGCTTTCTTT
CASSLRGQGGEAFF
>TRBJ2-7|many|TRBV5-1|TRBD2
TGCGCCAGCAGCTTACTAGCGGGGGGCGACTACGAGCAGTACTTC
CASSLLAGGDYEQYF
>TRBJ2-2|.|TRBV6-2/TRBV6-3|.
TGTGCCAGCAGTGGCATCGGGACTTTTAACACCGGGGAGCTGTTTTTT
CASSGIGTFNTGELFF
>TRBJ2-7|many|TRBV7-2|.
TGTGCCAGCAGGAGTGCCCTGGGCTACGAGCAGTACTTC
CASRSALGYEQYF
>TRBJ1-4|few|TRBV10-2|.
TGCGCCAGCAGTGTGGGGGAGCGAGAAAAACTGTTTTTT
CASSVGEREKLFF
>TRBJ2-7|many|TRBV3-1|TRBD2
TGTGCCAGCAGCCCGGGAGGAGTGTCCTACGAGCAGTACTTC
CASSPGGVSYEQYF
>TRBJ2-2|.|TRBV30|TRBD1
TGTGCCTGGAGCGGACAGGGGGCAACCGGGGAGCTGTTTTTT
CAWSGQGATGELFF
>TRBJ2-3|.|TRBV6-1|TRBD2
TGTGCCAGCAGTGCCCGCGGGGGTAGCACAGATACGCAGTATTTT
CASSARGGSTDTQYF
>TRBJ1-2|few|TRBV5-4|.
TGTGCCAGCAGCTTGAACTATGGCTACACCTTC
CASSLNYGYTF
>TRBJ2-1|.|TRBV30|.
TGTGCCTGGAGTGACGGGGTAAATAACAATGAGCAGTTCTTC
CAWSDGVNNNEQFF
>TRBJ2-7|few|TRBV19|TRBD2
TGTGCCAGTAGTATGGGGGGGAGCTCCTACGAGCAGTACTTC
CASSMGGSSYEQYF
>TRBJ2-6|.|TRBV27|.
TGTGCCAGCAGTTACCAGGGGTTACGGTCTGGGGCCAACGTCCTGACTTTC
CASSYQGLRSGANVLTF
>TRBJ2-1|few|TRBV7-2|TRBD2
TGTGCCAGCAGCTTAGCGGGGGGGGGGGAGCAGTTCTTC
CASSLAGGGEQFF
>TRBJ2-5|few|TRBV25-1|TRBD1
TGTGCCAGCAGTGACCACGACAGGGCGCAAGAGACCCAGTACTTC
CASSDHDRAQETQYF
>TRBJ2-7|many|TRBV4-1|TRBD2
TGCGCCAGCAGCCTACACAGTTTAGCGGGGGGGACCTACGAGCAGTACTTC
CASSLHSLAGGTYEQYF
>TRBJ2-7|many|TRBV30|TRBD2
TGTGCCTGGAGCACTTTCGGGACTAGCGGGGGCTACGAGCAGTACTTC
CAWSTFGTSGGYEQYF
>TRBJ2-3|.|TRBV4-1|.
TGCGCCAGCAGCCAAGCCGACTACTCCGGGACTTCCTACACAGATACGCAGTATTTT
CASSQADYSGTSYTDTQYF
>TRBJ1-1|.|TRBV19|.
TGTGCCAGTAGTATGCAGGTGGAGAACACTGAAGCTTTCTTT
CASSMQVENTEAFF
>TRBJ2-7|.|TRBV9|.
TGTGCCAGCAGCGGGGAAAATGGAGAGGAAGAGCAGTACTTC
CASSGENGEEEQYF
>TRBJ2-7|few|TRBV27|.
TGTGCCAGCAGTTTGAGGGACGGTTCCTACGAGCAGTACTTC
CASSLRDGSYEQYF
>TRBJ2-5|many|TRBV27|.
TGTGCCAGCAGTTTATATCTGGGGAGGGAGACCCAGTACTTC
CASSLYLGRETQYF
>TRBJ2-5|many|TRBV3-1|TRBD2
TGTGCCAGCAGCCAAAGACCGGGACTAGCGAGTAGAGAGACCCAGTACTTC
CASSQRPGLASRETQYF
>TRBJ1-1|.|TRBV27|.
TGTGCCAGCAGTTTCCTTAGCGGGGGCGGCGGGATGAACACTGAAGCTTTCTTT
CASSFLSGGGGMNTEAFF
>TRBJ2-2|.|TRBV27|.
TGTGCCAGCAGTTTAGCCGGGACAAGCACCGGGGAGCTGTTTTTT
CASSLAGTSTGELFF
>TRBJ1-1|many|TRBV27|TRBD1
TGTGCCAGCAAACTGGACAGGCAGGCAGAGACTGAAGCTTTCTTT
CASKLDRQAETEAFF
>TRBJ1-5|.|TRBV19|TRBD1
TGTGCCAGTAGAGAGGACAGGCGTCGCAATCAGCCCCAGCATTTT
CASREDRRRNQPQHF
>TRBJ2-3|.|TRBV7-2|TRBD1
TGTGCCAGCAGCACGACAGGGGGAGAGACAGATACGCAGTATTTT
CASSTTGGETDTQYF
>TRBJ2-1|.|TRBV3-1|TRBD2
TGTGCCAGCAGCCAAGATCTTGGGCGGGGGGGTCCATACAATGAGCAGTTCTTC
CASSQDLGRGGPYNEQFF
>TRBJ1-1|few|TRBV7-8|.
TGTGCCAGCAGCTTAGAGATTGGGGCCGTGGTGACTGAAGCTTTCTTT
CASSLEIGAVVTEAFF
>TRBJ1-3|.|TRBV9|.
TGTGCCAGCAGTTCGGCCCCCCCTGGAAACACCATATATTTT
CASSSAPPGNTIYF
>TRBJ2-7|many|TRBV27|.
TGTGCCAGCAGTTTATCAGCACACCCCTACGAGCAGTACTTC
CASSLSAHPYEQYF
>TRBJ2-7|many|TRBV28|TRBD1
TGTGCCAGCAGTTTACCACAGGGGGCGGGGGAGCAGTACTTC
CASSLPQGAGEQYF
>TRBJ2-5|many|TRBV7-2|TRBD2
TGTGCCAGCAGCTTAAATCTAGCGGGAAACCAAGAGACCCAGTACTTC
CASSLNLAGNQETQYF
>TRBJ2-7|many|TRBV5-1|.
TGCGCCAGCAGCTTGGATTCGGCTTACGAGCAGTACTTC
CASSLDSAYEQYF
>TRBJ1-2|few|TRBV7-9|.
TGTGCCAGCAGCTTAGCGGTCAGGAACTATGGCTACACCTTC
CASSLAVRNYGYTF
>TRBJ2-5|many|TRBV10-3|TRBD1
TGTGCCATCAGTGAGCCGGGGACAGGGGGTCTGGAGACCCAGTACTTC
CAISEPGTGGLETQYF
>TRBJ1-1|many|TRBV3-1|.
TGTGCCAGCAGCCAAGGGGTCGGGCGAGCTTTCTTT
CASSQGVGRAFF
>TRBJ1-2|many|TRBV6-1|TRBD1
TGTGCCAGCAGTGAAGCCCCCGGGACAGGGAGTGGTGGCTACACCTTC
CASSEAPGTGSGGYTF
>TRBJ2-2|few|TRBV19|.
TGTGCCAGTAGTACGATTACGAACACCGGGGAGCTGTTTTTT
CASSTITNTGELFF
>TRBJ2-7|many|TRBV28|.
TGTGCCAGCAGCTATATAGAATACGAGCAGTACTTC
CASSYIEYEQYF
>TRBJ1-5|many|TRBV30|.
TGTGCCTGGCCTCTTACGGTTAATCAGCCCCAGCATTTT
CAWPLTVNQPQHF
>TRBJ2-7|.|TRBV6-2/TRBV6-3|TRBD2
TGTGCCAGCAGGGCCGGGACTAGCCTTAACGAGCAGTACTTC
CASRAGTSLNEQYF